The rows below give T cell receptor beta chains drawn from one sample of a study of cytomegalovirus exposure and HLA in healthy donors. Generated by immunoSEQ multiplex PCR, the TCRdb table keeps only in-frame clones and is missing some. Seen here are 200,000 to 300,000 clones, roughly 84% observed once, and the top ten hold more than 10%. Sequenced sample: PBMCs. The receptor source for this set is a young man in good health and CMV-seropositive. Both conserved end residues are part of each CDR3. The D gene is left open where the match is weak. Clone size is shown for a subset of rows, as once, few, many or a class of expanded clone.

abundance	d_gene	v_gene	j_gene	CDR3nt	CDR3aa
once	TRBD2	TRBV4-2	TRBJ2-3	TGTGCCAGCAGCCCGTCAGCGGGAGGCTCAACAGATACGCAGTATTTT	CASSPSAGGSTDTQYF
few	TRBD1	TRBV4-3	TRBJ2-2	TGCGCCAGCAGCCAAGATATCATGGGACAGACCAAGATCACCGGGGAGCTGTTTTTT	CASSQDIMGQTKITGELFF
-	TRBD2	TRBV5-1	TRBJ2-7	TGCGCCAGCAGCTTGGACCTAGCGGAAGGCCGGGCCTACGAGCAGTACTTC	CASSLDLAEGRAYEQYF
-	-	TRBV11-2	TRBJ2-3	TGTGCCAGCAGCTTAGGGCTAGCCTCAGATACGCAGTATTTT	CASSLGLASDTQYF
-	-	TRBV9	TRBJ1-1	TGTGCCAGCAGCCCCCTTCCGGTTCTGAACACTGAAGCTTTCTTT	CASSPLPVLNTEAFF
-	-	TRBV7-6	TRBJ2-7	TGTGCCAGCAGCTTAGTGGGAGAAGGGTACGAGCAGTACTTC	CASSLVGEGYEQYF
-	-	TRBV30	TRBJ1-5	TGTGCCTGGAGTGTACGGGTCAATCAGCCCCAGCATTTT	CAWSVRVNQPQHF
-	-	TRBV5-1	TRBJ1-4	TGCGCCAGCAGCTTTGGTCGTCAGGAAAAACTGTTTTTT	CASSFGRQEKLFF
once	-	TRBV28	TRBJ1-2	TGTGCCAGCAGTCCGCCTAATTGGGGTAACTATGGCTACACCTTC	CASSPPNWGNYGYTF
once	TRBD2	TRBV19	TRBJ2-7	TGTGCCAGTAGTACCTACACTAGCGGGATGTCCTACGAGCAGTACTTC	CASSTYTSGMSYEQYF
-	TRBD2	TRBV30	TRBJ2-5	TGTGCCTGGAGGGGGACTAGCGGGAGATCTACTGGGGCCGAGACCCAGTACTTC	CAWRGTSGRSTGAETQYF
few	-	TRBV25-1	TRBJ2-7	TGTGCCAGCAGTGATACCAACTACGAGCAGTACTTC	CASSDTNYEQYF
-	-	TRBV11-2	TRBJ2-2	TGTGCCAGCAGCTTAGTGACTAGTATCCGCGGGGAGCTGTTTTTT	CASSLVTSIRGELFF
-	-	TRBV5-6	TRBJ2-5	TGTGCCAGCAGCACGGTAGGTGGAGAGACCCAGTACTTC	CASSTVGGETQYF
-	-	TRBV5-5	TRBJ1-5	TGTGCCAGCAGCCCCGGACAGCCCAATCAGCCCCAGCATTTT	CASSPGQPNQPQHF
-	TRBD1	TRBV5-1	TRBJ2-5	TGCGCCAGCAGCCCAGGGACAGGGAGAGGTGAGACCCAGTACTTC	CASSPGTGRGETQYF
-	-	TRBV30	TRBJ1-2	TGTGCCTGGAGCGTTGCGGGGGGCCTTGACTATGGCTACACCTTC	CAWSVAGGLDYGYTF
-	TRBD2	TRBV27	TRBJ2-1	TGTGCCAGCAGTACCGCCCGTACTAGCGGCAGAAGCCTCTCCTACAATGAGCAGTTCTTC	CASSTARTSGRSLSYNEQFF
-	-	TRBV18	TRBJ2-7	TGTGCCAGCTCCGACGGGTATTCCTACGAGCAGTACTTC	CASSDGYSYEQYF
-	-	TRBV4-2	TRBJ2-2	TGTGCCAGCAACCCTTATGGCGGACAGAACACCGGGGAGCTGTTTTTT	CASNPYGGQNTGELFF
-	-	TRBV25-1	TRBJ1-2	TGTGCCAGCAGCCTAGGGACTAACTATGGCTACACCTTC	CASSLGTNYGYTF
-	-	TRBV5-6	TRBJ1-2	TGTGCCAGCAGCCCCGGGAACACGGCTAACTATGGCTACACCTTC	CASSPGNTANYGYTF
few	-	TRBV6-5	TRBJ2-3	TGTGCCAGCAGTTTCGAAGATACGCAGTATTTT	CASSFEDTQYF
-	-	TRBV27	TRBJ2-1	TGTGCCAGCAGTTTCCCTGGTAGAAATGAGCAGTTCTTC	CASSFPGRNEQFF
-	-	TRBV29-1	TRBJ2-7	TGCAGCGTTAGGGGAGGCCACGAGCAGTACTTC	CSVRGGHEQYF
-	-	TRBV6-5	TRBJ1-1	TGTGCCAGCAGTCGCAACCGGGGGTCTAACACTGAAGCTTTCTTT	CASSRNRGSNTEAFF
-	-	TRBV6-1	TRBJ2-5	TGTGCCAGCAGTGAAGCGCCGCAGCGTTTAGGGACCCAGTACTTC	CASSEAPQRLGTQYF
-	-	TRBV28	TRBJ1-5	TGTGCCAGCAGTCCAAAACATCAGCCCCAGCATTTT	CASSPKHQPQHF
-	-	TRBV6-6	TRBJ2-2	TGTGCCAGCAGCCCTACCGCCTGGGACACCGGGGAGCTGTTTTTT	CASSPTAWDTGELFF
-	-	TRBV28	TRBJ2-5	TGTGCCAGCAGTCCAAAAAGGGGTGAGGAGACCCAGTACTTC	CASSPKRGEETQYF
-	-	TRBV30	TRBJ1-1	TGTGCCTGGAGCAGCGCGGGGGGGACTGAAGCTTTCTTT	CAWSSAGGTEAFF
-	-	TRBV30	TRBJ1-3	TGTGCCTGGACCTCCGGGACGGATGGAAACACCATATATTTT	CAWTSGTDGNTIYF
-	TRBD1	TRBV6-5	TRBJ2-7	TGTGCCAGCAGTCCCCAGGGGGAGTATGGATACGAGCAGTACTTC	CASSPQGEYGYEQYF
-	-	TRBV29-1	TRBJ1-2	TGCAGCGCCAGGGGCGGGGATGGCTACACCTTC	CSARGGDGYTF